A single sample is the source of the 29 T cell receptor beta chains below, sequenced in a study of cytomegalovirus exposure and HLA in healthy donors (dated by TCRdb to between 2016 and 2019). Libraries were constructed by the immunoSEQ multiplex PCR assay. For the multiplex PCR, a mixture combining 60 forward primers for TCR Vbeta segments and 13 reverse primers for TCR Jbeta segments was used. TCRdb took this table from immuneACCESS and kept in-frame rearrangements with V and J called. Such tables lack part of the clones; where checked against another copy, unresolved V genes explain under half of the gap, and the rest is unexplained. Recorded for this sample are approximately 100,000 clones; roughly 70% of them occurred a single time. Of the sample, over 9.5% is held by the ten largest clones. The material sequenced was PBMCs. These receptors originate from a man between 50 and 59 years old in good health and CMV-seronegative.

The chain uses TRBV5-1 and TRBJ1-1; the D is unclear. Germline V gives CDR1 SGHRS, CDR2 YFSETQ. V gave up 4 bases and J gave up 4 bases, with 14 bases separating them. The CDR3 runs to 14 residues. In nucleotides, the CDR3 is TGCGCCAGCAGCGCCGACTCGGGAAGCACTGAAGCTTTCTTT. Protein product: CASSADSGSTEAFF. Filled out from reference TRBV5-1 and TRBJ1-1, the complete variable domain reads KAGVTQTPRYLIKTRGQQVTLSCSPISGHRSVSWYQQTPGQGLQFLFEYFSETQRNKGNFPGRFSGRQFSNSRSEMNVSTLELGDSALYLCASSADSGSTEAFFGQGTRLTVV.

The chain joins TRBV10-3 to TRBJ2-5, with D possibly TRBD2 on 5 matching bases. This CDR3 region has 10 residues. The V gene's germline CDR1 is ENHRY and CDR2 SYGVKD. V lost 11 bases and J 11 bases, leaving 15 bases between the germline ends. The CDR3 reads CAGKRREQYF. The CDR3 nucleotides are TGTGCCGGGAAGAGAAGGGAGCAGTACTTC.

This clone was counted between two and nine times. The chain is built from TRBV7-9 and TRBJ1-2; D ambiguous. V lost 5 bases, J lost 7 bases, and 14 bases lay in between. The germline CDR1 and CDR2 sequences are SEHNR and FQNEAQ (reference sequence). The CDR3 consists of 13 residues. CDR3 sequence: CASSSGPAGGYTF. Written as DNA, the CDR3 is TGTGCCAGCAGCAGCGGTCCAGCGGGTGGCTACACCTTC.

This sequence joins TRBV27 and TRBJ2-3; D ambiguous. CDR1 is MNHEY and CDR2 is SMNVEV in the germline V gene (reference sequence). The V gene lost 4 bases and the J gene lost 4 bases, with 9 bases spanning the gap. This CDR3 comprises 13 residues. The CDR3 DNA reads TGTGCCAGCAGTTCCCATATAGCAGATACGCAGTATTTT. Translated: CASSSHIADTQYF.

The chain couples TRBV5-1 to TRBJ2-7; 10 positions agree with TRBD1. In germline, CDR1 is SGHRS, CDR2 YFSETQ. The CDR3 has 14 amino acids. After removal of 4 bases from V and 6 bases from J, the junction contained 7 bases not matched to a gene. The chain's CDR3 is CASSIGQGGLEQYF. For the CDR3, the DNA is TGCGCCAGCAGCATAGGACAGGGGGGGCTCGAGCAGTACTTC.

V gene TRBV9 combines with J gene TRBJ1-3, with 12 bases matching TRBD1. J lost 4 bases, V lost 0 bases, and 2 bases had no gene match. CDR1 is SGDLS, CDR2 YYNGEE, per germline. The CDR3 length is 16 residues. The CDR3, as DNA: TGTGCCAGCAGCGTAGGGGACAGGGGGCAGGGAAACACCATATATTTT. This codes for CASSVGDRGQGNTIYF.

This chain connects TRBV5-6 to TRBJ1-4; no firm D call. The V end was cut by 3 bases, the J end by 5 bases, with 11 bases between. The germline CDR1 and CDR2 sequences are SGHDT and YYEEEE. The CDR3 loop spans 14 amino acids. This CDR3 is CASSSPGGNEKLFF. In nucleotides, the CDR3 is TGTGCCAGCAGCTCCCCGGGAGGGAATGAAAAACTGTTTTTT.

The genes are TRBV6-6 and TRBJ2-3; TRBD2 matches 8 bases. V shed 2 bases and J 5 bases; nucleotides not matched to a gene: 9. Germline CDR1 reads MNHNY; CDR2 reads SVGAGI (reference sequence). There are 16 residues in the CDR3. The CDR3 loop is CASSYKGLGARDTQYF. CDR3 DNA: TGTGCCAGCAGTTACAAGGGACTAGGTGCGAGAGATACGCAGTATTTT.

The gene calls are TRBV15 and TRBJ2-2; D is unresolved. There are 20 residues in the CDR3. Per the germline V gene, CDR1 is LNHNV and CDR2 is YYDKDF (reference sequence). Between the trimmed V and J ends, which lost 0 bases and 5 bases, there was a span of 25 bases. The DNA of the CDR3 is TGTGCCACCAGCAGAGATTCTATCTCCTTTAACAGAGTAAAAACCGGGGAGCTGTTTTTT. Encoded protein: CATSRDSISFNRVKTGELFF.

The rearrangement joins TRBV5-1 to TRBJ2-1; tentative D call: TRBD2 (7 bases). Germline V gene lookup returns CDR1 SGHRS and CDR2 YFSETQ. Trimming left V 5 bases short and J 10 bases short, with 13 bases between. This CDR3 contains 12 residues. In nucleotides, the CDR3 is TGCGCCAGCAGTGCAGGGGAGGGGGAGCAGTTCTTC. Translation: CASSAGEGEQFF. The full variable domain, its missing parts supplied by reference TRBV5-1 and TRBJ2-1, is KAGVTQTPRYLIKTRGQQVTLSCSPISGHRSVSWYQQTPGQGLQFLFEYFSETQRNKGNFPGRFSGRQFSNSRSEMNVSTLELGDSALYLCASSAGEGEQFFGPGTRLTVL.

This clone has a handful of counts. The CDR3 loop reads CASSLNAVPSGANVLTF. CDR3 nucleotides: TGTGCCAGCTCACTTAACGCGGTTCCCTCTGGGGCCAACGTCCTGACTTTC. This chain uses TRBV18 with TRBJ2-6; D not certain. The germline V gene has CDR1 KGHSH and CDR2 LQKENI. V lost 4 bases, J lost 0 bases, and 13 bases lay in between. The length of the CDR3 is 17 residues.

Only one count was recorded for this clone. The V call is TRBV2, the J call TRBJ2-1, with TRBD2 matching 11 bases. The germline gives CDR1 SNHLY, CDR2 FYNNEI. V dropped 6 bases and J dropped 7; count of bases not matched to a gene: 14. There are 17 residues in the CDR3. CDR3 DNA sequence: TGTGCCAGCAGAAACCGCGCCGGGACTAGCGGCAAGAATGAGCAGTTCTTC. This encodes CASRNRAGTSGKNEQFF.

The rearrangement links TRBV2 to TRBJ1-6, with 7 bases matching TRBD1. J was trimmed by 9 bases and V by 2 bases; bases with no gene match: 4. The CDR3 is 14 residues long. The germline gives CDR1 SNHLY, CDR2 FYNNEI. The CDR3 nucleotides read TGTGCCAGCAGTGAACAGGGGGTCGGTTCACCCCTCCACTTT. Amino acid sequence: CASSEQGVGSPLHF. Full variable domain (missing parts from reference TRBV2 and TRBJ1-6): EPEVTQTPSHQVTQMGQEVILRCVPISNHLYFYWYRQILGQKVEFLVSFYNNEISEKSEIFDDQFSVERPDGSNFTLKIRSTKLEDSAMYFCASSEQGVGSPLHFGNGTRLTVT.

This clone was detected a few times. The chain recombines TRBV27 with TRBJ2-7, with D possibly TRBD1 on 6 matching bases. Germline V lookup: CDR1 MNHEY, CDR2 SMNVEV (reference sequence). V was shortened by 6 bases and J by 5 bases, with 20 bases between the two germline ends. The CDR3 runs to 15 residues. CDR3 amino acids: CASRPTGTILNEQYF. CDR3 in DNA: TGTGCCAGCAGGCCTACAGGGACCATTCTCAACGAGCAGTACTTC.

This clone was counted between two and nine times. V usage is TRBV6-1 and J usage is TRBJ2-5, with D uncertain. This CDR3 has 14 residues. Between the trimmed V and J ends, which lost 2 bases and 8 bases, there was a span of 15 bases. From germline, CDR1 is MNHNS and CDR2 SASEGT. The CDR3 nucleotides read TGTGCCAGCAGTGAAAACCACTCCTCAGGAACCCAGTACTTC. Protein product: CASSENHSSGTQYF.

The chain couples TRBV5-1 to TRBJ2-7, with 8 bases that match TRBD1. V lost 3 bases to trimming and J lost 7 bases; unmatched junction nucleotides: 9. Per germline, CDR1 SGHRS and CDR2 YFSETQ. The CDR3 covers 14 residues. The CDR3 DNA reads TGCGCCAGCAGCTCGGGACAGGCGGTGAGGGAGCAGTACTTC. Amino acid sequence: CASSSGQAVREQYF. The full variable domain, rest sourced from reference TRBV5-1 and TRBJ2-7, is KAGVTQTPRYLIKTRGQQVTLSCSPISGHRSVSWYQQTPGQGLQFLFEYFSETQRNKGNFPGRFSGRQFSNSRSEMNVSTLELGDSALYLCASSSGQAVREQYFGPGTRLTVT.

This chain joins TRBV5-1 and TRBJ2-7; 10 bases agree with TRBD1. The germline CDR1 and CDR2 sequences are SGHRS and YFSETQ. The V gene end was trimmed by 4 bases and the J gene end by 4 bases; junction bases not matched to a gene: 8. CDR3 length: 15 amino acids. The CDR3 nucleotides are TGCGCCAGCAGCCTCCGGGACAGGGGACCTTACGAGCAGTACTTC. This codes for CASSLRDRGPYEQYF.

The chain links TRBV28 to TRBJ2-3; 8 nucleotides align to TRBD2. Per the germline V gene, CDR1 is MDHEN and CDR2 is SYDVKM. This CDR3 region has 15 residues. Trimming cost V 6 bases and J 2 bases; bases outside gene matches: 7. The chain's CDR3 is CASSQRELDTDTQYF. As DNA, the CDR3 is TGTGCCAGCAGCCAGCGGGAGTTGGACACAGATACGCAGTATTTT.

The chain is built from TRBV4-3 and TRBJ2-4, with D possibly being TRBD2 (6 bases). The CDR3 is 16 amino acids. The V gene lost 1 base and the J gene lost 1 base, with 11 bases spanning the gap. The V gene's germline CDR1 is LGHNA and CDR2 YSLEER. CDR3 sequence: CASSQASGRAKNIQYF. DNA of the CDR3: TGCGCCAGCAGCCAAGCGTCAGGGAGGGCCAAAAACATTCAGTACTTC.

The chain recombines TRBV4-2 with TRBJ1-4, with D possibly TRBD1 on 5 matching bases. CDR3 size: 13 residues. Trimming left V 4 bases short and J 4 bases short, with 7 bases between. The V gene's germline CDR1 is LGHNA and CDR2 YNFKEQ. CDR3 DNA sequence: TGTGCCAGCAGCCCCGGGGGTAATGAAAAACTGTTTTTT. Amino acid sequence: CASSPGGNEKLFF.

Only one count was recorded for this clone. The gene calls are TRBV5-1 and TRBJ1-3; D unresolved. Germline-derived CDR1 and CDR2 are SGHRS and YFSETQ. The CDR3 sequence is 17 residues long. V lost 5 bases to trimming and J lost 0 bases, with 18 bases between them. The DNA of the CDR3 is TGCGCCAGCAGTCCCCTCCTAAATAGTAACTCTGGAAACACCATATATTTT. It is translated as CASSPLLNSNSGNTIYF.

The CDR3 coding sequence is TGCGCCAGCAGCTTGGATGGGGGGACAGGGACTAACTATGGCTACACCTTC. Translation gives CASSLDGGTGTNYGYTF. The V and J genes are TRBV5-1 and TRBJ1-2; 9 bases are a match to TRBD1. The CDR3 length is 17 residues. Germline assignment: CDR1 SGHRS and CDR2 YFSETQ. With 0 bases clipped from V and 0 bases from J, the junction kept 6 bases outside the gene matches.

J is TRBJ2-3 and V is TRBV19, with 10 bases identical to TRBD2. CDR3 length: 14 amino acids. V was pared by 2 bases and J by 6 bases, with 2 bases of the junction left unmatched. CDR1 is LNHDA, CDR2 SQIVND, per germline (reference sequence). The CDR3 DNA reads TGTGCCAGTAGTATACAACTAGCGGGGGATACGCAGTATTTT. This sequence encodes CASSIQLAGDTQYF.

The chain has TRBV18 and TRBJ1-5, with 8 positions matching TRBD1. The CDR3 spans 16 residues. Germline lookup yields CDR1 KGHSH and CDR2 LQKENI. V lost 3 bases to trimming and J lost 2 bases; unmatched junction nucleotides: 6. CDR3 sequence: CASSPDRGRRNQPQHF. The CDR3 region has the DNA TGTGCCAGCTCACCCGACAGGGGTAGGCGCAATCAGCCCCAGCATTTT.

This clone occurred once. V gene TRBV28 combines with J gene TRBJ1-2; D gene uncertain. V was trimmed by 6 bases and J by 8 bases, leaving 10 bases between them. The CDR3 totals 11 residues. Per germline, CDR1 MDHEN and CDR2 SYDVKM. CDR3 sequence: CASSAPEGYTF. The DNA for the CDR3 is TGTGCCAGCAGCGCACCAGAAGGCTACACCTTC.

The rearrangement links TRBV6-6 to TRBJ1-1; possible D gene TRBD1, 6 bases. The CDR3 loop spans 13 amino acids. Per the germline V gene, CDR1 is MNHNY and CDR2 is SVGAGI (reference sequence). The V gene lost 7 bases and the J gene lost 1 base, with 10 bases spanning the gap. The CDR3 DNA is TGTGCCAGCAACCAGGACAGGAACACTGAAGCTTTCTTT. It encodes CASNQDRNTEAFF.

The V and J genes are TRBV10-3 and TRBJ1-2; TRBD1 aligns across 8 bases. The V gene end was trimmed by 5 bases and the J gene end by 4 bases; junction bases not matched to a gene: 9. The germline V gene encodes CDR1 ENHRY and CDR2 SYGVKD. The CDR3 contains 15 residues. CDR3 amino acids: CAISPSDRVGYGYTF. CDR3 bases: TGTGCCATCAGTCCATCGGACAGGGTGGGCTATGGCTACACCTTC.

The chain recombines TRBV4-2 with TRBJ1-4; D is unclear. With 1 base removed from V and 3 bases from J, the gap between germline ends came to 21 bases. The CDR3 totals 19 residues. CDR1 and CDR2 (germline): LGHNA, YNFKEQ. The CDR3 protein is CASSQVYGRRLDANEKLFF. The CDR3 DNA reads TGTGCCAGCAGCCAAGTATATGGTCGGCGGCTTGACGCTAATGAAAAACTGTTTTTT.

The CDR3 bases are TGCAGCGTTGGCGAGACAGGGTCTGGCTACACCTTC. Its protein product is CSVGETGSGYTF. The chain joins TRBV29-1 to TRBJ1-2; 7 positions match TRBD1. The germline gives CDR1 SQVTM, CDR2 ANQGSEA. CDR3 length: 12 residues. The J segment lost 7 bases and the V segment lost 4 bases, leaving 6 bases of the junction unmatched.